These 26 T cell receptor beta chains came from one sample sequenced in a study of T cell changes during pregnancy in multiple sclerosis. Data came from immunoSEQ multiplex PCR; TCRdb stores just in-frame clones and leaves some out. Counted here are 67,000 or so clones, about 92% occurring once; the ten biggest clones make up less than 4%. Specimen: CD8+ T cells from peripheral blood mononuclear cells, collected in the third trimester of pregnancy. The receptors derive from a female donor in good health, enrolled as a control in a pregnancy study.

The chain combines TRBV5-6 with TRBJ2-1; 9 nucleotides align to TRBD1. V lost 0 bases, J lost 7 bases, and 5 bases stayed unmatched. The CDR3 runs 15 residues. Germline V gene data show CDR1 as SGHDT and CDR2 as YYEEEE. DNA of the CDR3: TGTGCCAGCAGCTTGGCCGGGACAGGGAATAATGAGCAGTTCTTC. As protein: CASSLAGTGNNEQFF.

The V and J genes are TRBV5-4 and TRBJ1-2; TRBD1 aligns across 10 bases. V dropped 3 bases and J dropped 4; count of bases not matched to a gene: 9. CDR1 is SGHNT and CDR2 is YYREEE in the germline V gene (reference sequence). This CDR3 spans 16 amino acids. DNA for the CDR3: TGTGCCAGCAGCTCGTGGGGACAGGGGATATTCTATGGCTACACCTTC. Residues: CASSSWGQGIFYGYTF.

The J gene is TRBJ2-7, the V gene TRBV5-4, with D possibly matching TRBD2 (6 bases). Germline V lookup: CDR1 SGHNT, CDR2 YYREEE (reference sequence). The V end was cut by 3 bases, the J end by 0 bases, with 7 bases between. This CDR3 contains 13 residues. CDR3 amino acids: CASSSDYSYEQYF. CDR3 DNA: TGTGCCAGCAGCTCGGACTACTCCTACGAGCAGTACTTC.

This clone is medium-sized (0.01 to 0.1%) by share. V usage is TRBV5-8 and J usage is TRBJ2-7; 7 bases are a match to TRBD1. This CDR3 is built from 16 residues. The junction had 11 bases not matched to a gene; V was cut back by 2 bases and J by 3 bases. CDR1 is SGHTS, CDR2 YDEGEE, per germline. The CDR3, as DNA: TGTGCCAGCAGCTTTAGCCAGGGGGAGTCAATCTACGAGCAGTACTTC. This codes for CASSFSQGESIYEQYF.

This clone was seen only a few times. The chain uses TRBV7-9 and TRBJ1-5; D may be TRBD1 (6 bases). CDR3 length: 15 amino acids. CDR1 SEHNR and CDR2 FQNEAQ come from the germline V gene (reference sequence). With 2 bases removed from V and 3 bases from J, the gap between germline ends came to 11 bases. The CDR3: CASSLTGQSNQPQHF. For the CDR3, the DNA is TGTGCCAGCAGCTTAACAGGACAGTCCAATCAGCCCCAGCATTTT.

The rearrangement joins TRBV19 to TRBJ1-5, with D perhaps matching TRBD1 (6 bases). Per the germline V gene, CDR1 is LNHDA and CDR2 is SQIVND (reference sequence). This CDR3 spans 15 amino acids. Trimming took 3 bases from V and 6 from J, leaving 15 bases between them. CDR3 sequence reads: CASSIRGAEGQPQHF. The DNA for the CDR3 is TGTGCCAGTAGTATTCGGGGGGCGGAGGGTCAGCCCCAGCATTTT.

This clone occurred a few times. This same CDR3 is encoded by further DNA sequences in the sample. V and J are TRBV12-5 and TRBJ1-1, with D possibly being TRBD1 (6 bases). Trimming pared 0 bases from V and 0 bases from J, leaving 8 bases between. Per germline, CDR1 LGHNT and CDR2 FRNRAP. The CDR3 covers 15 residues. CDR3 amino acids: CASGLVQGVNTEAFF. The DNA of the CDR3 is TGTGCTAGTGGTTTGGTACAGGGCGTGAACACTGAAGCTTTCTTT. The whole variable domain, remainder taken from reference TRBV12-5 and TRBJ1-1, is DARVTQTPRHKVTEMGQEVTMRCQPILGHNTVFWYRQTMMQGLELLAYFRNRAPLDDSGMPKDRFSAEMPDATLATLKIQPSEPRDSAVYFCASGLVQGVNTEAFFGQGTRLTVV.

This rearrangement joins TRBV7-2 to TRBJ2-2; 10 nucleotides align to TRBD1. Germline-derived CDR1 and CDR2 are SGHTA and FQGNSA. The V gene end was trimmed by 3 bases and the J gene end by 7 bases; junction bases not matched to a gene: 5. The CDR3 covers 15 residues. The CDR3 reads CASSFPGQGIGELFF. CDR3 nucleotides: TGTGCCAGCAGCTTTCCGGGACAGGGGATCGGGGAGCTGTTTTTT.

The chain combines TRBV30 with TRBJ1-1; the D is unclear. V was shortened by 1 base and J by 4 bases, with 7 bases between the two germline ends. Germline-derived CDR1 and CDR2 are GTSNPN and SVGIG (reference sequence). CDR3 length: 12 residues. DNA of the CDR3: TGTGCCTGGAGTGCGGCAGGCACTGAAGCTTTCTTT. It codes for CAWSAAGTEAFF.

To note about this clone: Distinct nucleotide sequences in the sample also encode this CDR3. The rearrangement links TRBV4-3 to TRBJ2-1; tentatively, D is TRBD1 (5 bases). Trimming took off 1 base at V and 7 bases at J, with 11 bases between the two ends. The CDR3 covers 14 residues. Germline V CDR1 and CDR2: LGHNA, YSLEER. The CDR3 loop reads CASSQGAGRNEQFF. As DNA, the CDR3 is TGCGCCAGCAGCCAAGGTGCAGGGCGGAATGAGCAGTTCTTC.

The chain has TRBV6-6 and TRBJ1-4; D ambiguous. The ends were cut back, 8 bases at V and 0 bases at J, with 10 bases in the middle. This CDR3 comprises 14 residues. Per germline, CDR1 MNHNY and CDR2 SVGAGI (reference sequence). The CDR3 DNA reads as TGTGCCAGCGGCGGAGCCGCAACTAATGAAAAACTGTTTTTT. This encodes CASGGAATNEKLFF.

The chain links TRBV12-2 to TRBJ2-3; whether TRBD1, the table's D call, matches the DNA was not checked. TRBV12-2 is described as a pseudogene. This CDR3 has 16 residues. CDR3 sequence: CASRFMDRALTDTQYF. CDR3 DNA: TGTGCAAGTCGCTTTATGGACAGGGCCCTCACAGATACGCAGTATTTT.

The rearrangement joins TRBV11-1 to TRBJ2-5, with 9 bases matching TRBD1. V lost 2 bases to trimming and J lost 5 bases; unmatched junction nucleotides: 9. Germline assignment: CDR1 SGHAT and CDR2 FQDESV (reference sequence). The CDR3 totals 16 residues. In DNA form, the CDR3 reads TGTGCCAGCAGCTTACGCCGGACAGGGGAGGTGGAGACCCAGTACTTC. Its protein is CASSLRRTGEVETQYF.

CDR3 residues: CASSWGQRGVHNEQFF. CDR3 bases: TGTGCCAGCAGCTGGGGGCAGCGGGGGGTACACAATGAGCAGTTCTTC. The V and J genes are TRBV7-9 and TRBJ2-1; 9 nucleotides match TRBD2. Germline CDR1 SEHNR, CDR2 FQNEAQ (reference sequence). Trimming cost V 4 bases and J 5 bases; bases outside gene matches: 9. The CDR3 totals 16 residues.

The chain combines TRBV2 with TRBJ2-7; D not resolved. The V gene lost 1 base and the J gene lost 2 bases, with 15 bases spanning the gap. The CDR3 spans 16 residues. Germline V lookup: CDR1 SNHLY, CDR2 FYNNEI. Here the CDR3 reads CASSEGFGRSTYEQYF. The DNA for the CDR3 is TGTGCCAGCAGTGAAGGGTTCGGCAGGTCCACCTACGAGCAGTACTTC.

The chain uses TRBV6-5 and TRBJ2-1; 12 bases are a match to TRBD2. V shed 2 bases and J 7 bases; nucleotides not matched to a gene: 3. Per the germline V gene, CDR1 is MNHEY and CDR2 is SVGAGI. The CDR3 spans 15 residues. The CDR3 sequence is CASSYLAGGPNEQFF. The CDR3 DNA sequence: TGTGCCAGCAGTTACCTAGCGGGGGGGCCTAATGAGCAGTTCTTC.

This clone was picked up a small number of times. V gene TRBV30 combines with J gene TRBJ1-1, with D uncertain. Germline CDR1 reads GTSNPN; CDR2 reads SVGIG (reference sequence). The V and J ends lost 0 bases and 4 bases respectively, with 12 bases between them. The CDR3 runs 14 residues. The CDR3 loop is CAWSVLSGSTEAFF. The CDR3, as DNA: TGTGCCTGGAGTGTATTATCGGGGAGCACTGAAGCTTTCTTT. Full variable domain (remainder filled in from reference TRBV30 and TRBJ1-1): SQTIHQWPATLVQPVGSPLSLECTVEGTSNPNLYWYRQAAGRGLQLLFYSVGIGQISSEVPQNLSASRPQDRQFILSSKKLLLSDSGFYLCAWSVLSGSTEAFFGQGTRLTVV.

This clone was counted a single time. The chain recombines TRBV4-3 with TRBJ2-1; 9 positions match TRBD2. The CDR3 consists of 17 residues. Germline values: CDR1 LGHNA, CDR2 YSLEER. Trimming took 0 bases from V and 4 from J; bases not matched to a gene: 7. CDR3 in amino acids: CASSQDRLAGKYNEQFF. Here the CDR3 DNA reads TGCGCCAGCAGCCAAGATCGGCTAGCGGGGAAGTACAATGAGCAGTTCTTC.

The V call is TRBV7-8, the J call TRBJ2-7, with D perhaps matching TRBD2 (6 bases). The CDR3 totals 17 residues. Germline V gene lookup returns CDR1 SGHVS and CDR2 FQNEAQ. Trimming stripped 5 bases from V and 0 bases from J, with 20 bases between. The CDR3 protein is CASSPRPRSGDSYEQYF. CDR3 nucleotide sequence: TGTGCCAGCAGCCCAAGACCACGCTCGGGGGACTCCTACGAGCAGTACTTC.

This clone came up once. The chain links TRBV21-1 to TRBJ1-3; the tabulated D call, TRBD1, remains unverified against the DNA. TRBV21-1 is shown as a pseudogene. This CDR3 region has 15 residues. CDR3 loop: CASSKLDRLRNTIYF. CDR3 DNA sequence: TGTGCCAGCAGCAAATTAGACAGGTTAAGAAACACCATATATTTT.

This clone was detected only a few times. The chain joins TRBV15 to TRBJ1-2; TRBD1 is a possible D gene (6 bases). Between the trimmed V and J ends, which lost 5 bases and 6 bases, there was a span of 13 bases. Germline lookup yields CDR1 LNHNV and CDR2 YYDKDF (reference sequence). The CDR3 is made up of 13 amino acids. The CDR3 is CATSFRGGDGYTF. Written as DNA, the CDR3 is TGTGCCACCAGCTTCCGAGGGGGGGATGGCTACACCTTC.

The rearrangement joins TRBV10-2 to TRBJ1-1; D gene uncertain. With 10 bases removed from V and 5 bases from J, the gap between germline ends came to 11 bases. The CDR3 runs to 11 residues. CDR1 and CDR2 from the germline V gene are WSHSY and SAAADI. This CDR3 reads CATAYGTEAFF. Written as DNA, the CDR3 is TGCGCCACAGCCTACGGGACTGAAGCTTTCTTT.

This clone was recorded once. The rearrangement joins TRBV15 to TRBJ1-5, with TRBD1 as a possible D gene (5 bases). The germline V gene encodes CDR1 LNHNV and CDR2 YYDKDF (reference sequence). V shed 3 bases and J shed 4 bases, with 10 bases lying between them. The CDR3 sequence is 14 residues long. The CDR3 protein is CATSSRQHNQPQHF. CDR3 DNA: TGTGCCACCAGCAGTAGACAGCATAATCAGCCCCAGCATTTT.

J is TRBJ1-1 and V is TRBV9, with TRBD1 as a possible D gene (6 bases). This CDR3 has 13 residues. The germline V gene encodes CDR1 SGDLS and CDR2 YYNGEE. V was shortened by 4 bases and J by 6 bases, with 13 bases between the two germline ends. Written as DNA, the CDR3 is TGTGCCAGCAGCTCGGGACATGGGGCTGAAGCTTTCTTT. Translating it yields CASSSGHGAEAFF.

This clone was seen once. In nucleotides, the CDR3 is TGTGCCAGCAGCTTGGGGGTCATGATTTGGGCAGGGCATAACAATGAGCAGTTCTTC. It translates to CASSLGVMIWAGHNNEQFF. This chain links TRBV5-5 with TRBJ2-1, with D possibly being TRBD1 (5 bases). V lost 0 bases to trimming and J lost 5 bases, with 24 bases between them. Germline V CDR1 and CDR2: SGHKS, YYEKEE (reference sequence). The CDR3 length is 19 residues.

This chain uses TRBV5-6 with TRBJ1-2, with 8 nucleotides matching TRBD1. Per the germline V gene, CDR1 is SGHDT and CDR2 is YYEEEE. This CDR3 region has 12 residues. CDR3 DNA: TGTGCTAGCCAGGGGGCGACCTATGGCTACACCTTC. Its translation: CASQGATYGYTF.